Listed below are T cell receptor beta chains from one sample, sequenced in a study of T-cell memory formation after mild COVID-19. TCRdb re-called the 5' RACE reads through MiXCR, storing one row per CDR3 protein. The table includes under 650,000 distinct CDR3 sequences, about a sixth detected once. Input material: PBMCs or a T cell subset sorted from them (not recorded which). Receptors originate from an adult woman who had mild COVID-19 (a few samples of this study predate the infection). Cell type and time point are not known. The CDR3 runs from the conserved cysteine through the conserved F or W. D genes are given only for firm matches. Some rows mark clone size as missing; the rest say once, few, many or name a class of expanded clone.

V,size,J,D,DNA,CDR3
TRBV10-2,.,TRBJ1-1,.,TGCGCCAGCAGTGAGTCTAGACGGAGCAGGGCGAACACTGAAGCTTTCTTT,CASSESRRSRANTEAFF
TRBV7-2,few,TRBJ2-1,.,TGTGCCAGCAGCCACCCGTTCGGGCGGGGGCCCACCTACAATGAGCAGTTCTTC,CASSHPFGRGPTYNEQFF
TRBV7-6,many,TRBJ2-7,.,TGTGCCAGCAGCTTACTCGGCAGCTCCTACGAGCAGTACTTC,CASSLLGSSYEQYF
TRBV15,.,TRBJ2-5,.,TGTGCCACCAGCAGGCCCCGGGTAGGCGAGACCCAGTACTTC,CATSRPRVGETQYF
TRBV6-2/TRBV6-3,few,TRBJ2-7,TRBD2,TGTGCCAGCAGTCCCCCGACTAGCGGGTTTACCTACGAGCAGTACTTC,CASSPPTSGFTYEQYF
TRBV20-1,.,TRBJ2-1,TRBD2,TGCAGTGCTAGAGGGGGTAGCGGGAGTAGTTGGGGCAATGAGCAGTTCTTC,CSARGGSGSSWGNEQFF
TRBV18,.,TRBJ2-2,.,TGTGCCAGCTCACCAATGTCGACCGGTATTTTGGGCACCGGGGAGCTGTTTTTT,CASSPMSTGILGTGELFF
TRBV5-1,few,TRBJ2-1,.,TGCGCCAGCAGCTCACAGGGTCAAGGTGTAAATGAGCAGTTCTTC,CASSSQGQGVNEQFF
TRBV4-2,few,TRBJ1-1,.,TGTGCCAGCAGCCAAGATTGGCAAGGGGGTTACGAAGCTTTCTTT,CASSQDWQGGYEAFF
TRBV12-3/TRBV12-4,few,TRBJ1-5,.,TGTGCCAGCGCCCGGCCAGGGAATCAGCCCCAGCATTTT,CASARPGNQPQHF
TRBV20-1,.,TRBJ2-7,.,TGCAGTCTTTATCGGGCCCACGAGCAGTACTTC,CSLYRAHEQYF
TRBV6-5,few,TRBJ1-1,TRBD1,TGTGCCAGCAGTTACTCGATTAGGGGGCCTCGGGCTTTCTTT,CASSYSIRGPRAFF
TRBV11-1,.,TRBJ2-3,.,TGTGCCAGCAGCTTAGTGGCGGGACCGAGCACAGATACGCAGTATTTT,CASSLVAGPSTDTQYF
TRBV15,few,TRBJ2-2,.,TGTGCCACCAGCAGAGAAGCCGGGTCGAACACCGGGGAGCTGTTTTTT,CATSREAGSNTGELFF
TRBV6-4,.,TRBJ2-2,.,TGTGCCAGCAGTGAAGGGTGGAACACCGGGGAGCTGTTTTTT,CASSEGWNTGELFF
TRBV4-3,.,TRBJ1-1,.,TGCGCCAGCAGCCTCCACGGACAGAACACTGAAGCTTTCTTT,CASSLHGQNTEAFF
TRBV7-9,few,TRBJ2-7,TRBD1,TGTGCCAGCAGCTTAGTGAAAGGCAGGGGGCAGGAGCAGTACTTC,CASSLVKGRGQEQYF
TRBV18,.,TRBJ2-7,.,TGTGCCAGCTCACCAAGTCCCCAGGCAACCACCTCGGAAGAGCAGTACTTC,CASSPSPQATTSEEQYF
TRBV27,few,TRBJ2-6,.,TGTGCCAGCAGTGGCCAGAAGGGGAGGGGGTCTGGGGCCAACGTCCTGACTTTC,CASSGQKGRGSGANVLTF
TRBV7-9,.,TRBJ2-1,.,TGTGCCAGCAGCTTAGCGGGAAACCCAGAGCAGTTCTTC,CASSLAGNPEQFF
TRBV7-9,.,TRBJ2-7,.,TGTGCCAGCAGCTCAATTGTGAGCGAGCAGTACTTC,CASSSIVSEQYF
TRBV5-1,few,TRBJ2-1,.,TGCGCCAGCAGCGGGACGGTTGACAATGAGCAGTTCTTC,CASSGTVDNEQFF
TRBV12-3/TRBV12-4,few,TRBJ2-2,TRBD1,TGTGCCAGCAGTTTAGCAACAGGGGGAGACACCGGGGAGCTGTTTTTT,CASSLATGGDTGELFF
TRBV5-4,few,TRBJ2-3,TRBD2,TGTGCCAGCAGCCGCACTAGCGGGGGAACCACAGATACGCAGTATTTT,CASSRTSGGTTDTQYF
TRBV29-1,few,TRBJ1-1,TRBD1,TGCAGCGTTGGCCTTGGCAGGATGGGACAGACACGGTCTGAAGCTTTCTTT,CSVGLGRMGQTRSEAFF
TRBV6-1,.,TRBJ2-1,.,TGTGCCAGCAGTGAAGATGCGGACTACACTTACAATGAGCAGTTCTTC,CASSEDADYTYNEQFF
TRBV7-2,.,TRBJ1-6,TRBD1,TGTGCCAGCAGCGCCCGACAGGGTCGAAGGAATTCACCCCTCCACTTT,CASSARQGRRNSPLHF
TRBV7-2,.,TRBJ2-7,.,TGTGCCAGCAGCTCCCTAGGGCACGAGCAGTACTTC,CASSSLGHEQYF
TRBV13,once,TRBJ2-7,.,TGTGCCAGCAGCTTAGTAGGGGGGCCGGGAGTCGGCTACGAGCAGTACTTC,CASSLVGGPGVGYEQYF
TRBV7-9,.,TRBJ2-2,.,TGTGCCAGCAGGCATTACGGGGATAGAGACACCGGGGAGCTGTTTTTT,CASRHYGDRDTGELFF
TRBV3-1,.,TRBJ2-7,TRBD1,TGTGCCAGCAGCCTCTTAACCGGGACAGGGGGCCGCGAGCAGTACTTC,CASSLLTGTGGREQYF
TRBV7-2,.,TRBJ1-1,.,TGTGCCAGCAGCTCCGATGAGGTCACTGAAGCTTTCTTT,CASSSDEVTEAFF
TRBV6-6,.,TRBJ1-2,.,TGTGCCAGCAGTTCTTACGAAGCCACGGGCCACCGCTATGGCTACACCTTC,CASSSYEATGHRYGYTF
TRBV5-5,few,TRBJ2-3,.,TGTGCCAGCAGCTTGGGGCAGGGTTTTGATACGCAGTATTTT,CASSLGQGFDTQYF
TRBV6-2/TRBV6-3,few,TRBJ2-7,.,TGTGCCAGCAGTTTTCCCCCGGTGGAGCAGTACTTC,CASSFPPVEQYF
TRBV20-1,.,TRBJ1-5,.,TGCAGTGCTAGTTCGGGAGCTAGGGGCAATCAGCCCCAGCATTTT,CSASSGARGNQPQHF
TRBV5-6,.,TRBJ2-1,.,TGTGCCAGCAGCTTCGCTGCATCCTACAATGAGCAGTTCTTC,CASSFAASYNEQFF
TRBV5-1,few,TRBJ2-5,.,TGCGCCAGCAGCTTGAGCCAGCCACAAGAGACCCAGTACTTC,CASSLSQPQETQYF
TRBV29-1,few,TRBJ2-1,TRBD2,TGCAGCGTCCGGGGGGGCTGGAATGAGCAGTTCTTC,CSVRGGWNEQFF
TRBV4-1,.,TRBJ2-3,.,TGCGCCAGCAGCCAGATCGACAGGCCCGCTATAAACACAGATACGCAGTATTTT,CASSQIDRPAINTDTQYF
TRBV3-1,.,TRBJ1-1,.,TGTGCCAGCAGCCAAGATAGGATGGGGGAAGGAAGAACTGAAGCTTTCTTT,CASSQDRMGEGRTEAFF
TRBV7-2,few,TRBJ2-7,TRBD2,TGTGCCAGCAGCTCCCCCCCGGGGGGACTAGCGGGGGTTCCCTACGAGCAGTACTTC,CASSSPPGGLAGVPYEQYF